This passage covers 4 T cell receptor beta chains from one sample sequenced in a study of beta chain features in type 1 diabetes. Reverse transcribing all isolated RNA meant expressed TCRB transcripts were sequenced. TCRdb keeps only in-frame clones here, not all; method: immunoSEQ multiplex PCR. The table shows under 450,000 clones, with approximately 14% occurring only once. Sequencing was performed on naive CD4+ T cells from blood. These receptors all stem from a man between 25 and 39 years old in good health.

This clone came up many times. The chain is built from TRBV7-9 and TRBJ2-3, with 10 nucleotides matching TRBD2. V was pared by 3 bases and J by 0 bases, with 0 bases of the junction left unmatched. CDR1 is SEHNR, CDR2 FQNEAQ, per germline (reference sequence). The CDR3 consists of 15 residues. The CDR3 DNA is TGTGCCAGCAGCTTGACTAGCGGGAGCACAGATACGCAGTATTTT. Its protein is CASSLTSGSTDTQYF.

This clone has only a few counts. The chain carries TRBV15 and TRBJ2-5, with D maybe TRBD1 (5 bases). Trimming took 2 bases from V and 2 from J, leaving 15 bases between them. This CDR3 has 16 residues. CDR1 and CDR2 (germline): LNHNV, YYDKDF (reference sequence). The CDR3 DNA follows: TGTGCCACCAGCAGAAGACCCGGACACGGGCAAGAGACCCAGTACTTC. Translation: CATSRRPGHGQETQYF.

The chain is built from TRBV15 and TRBJ1-5; TRBD1 agrees at 8 bases. This CDR3 spans 16 amino acids. Trimming at V came to 5 bases and at J to 4 bases, leaving 10 bases not matched to a gene. Germline V gives CDR1 LNHNV, CDR2 YYDKDF (reference sequence). The CDR3 protein is CATSGTRGQENQPQHF. The DNA for the CDR3 is TGTGCCACCAGCGGCACCCGGGGACAGGAAAATCAGCCCCAGCATTTT.

This clone was recorded a few times. The chain's CDR3 is CASSLRESTDTQYF. In nucleotides, the CDR3 is TGTGCCAGCAGCTTGAGGGAGAGCACAGATACGCAGTATTTT. The chain has TRBV7-8 and TRBJ2-3; D might be TRBD2 (5 bases). CDR1 and CDR2 from the germline V gene are SGHVS and FQNEAQ. There are 14 residues in the CDR3. V was shortened by 3 bases and J by 0 bases, with 7 bases between the two germline ends.